Listed below are T cell receptor beta chains from one sample, sequenced in a study of cytomegalovirus exposure and HLA in healthy donors. Method: immunoSEQ multiplex PCR; TCRdb's copy keeps in-frame clones and lacks some. This sample has around 71,000 clones, with 55% to 75% found just once. The sequencing input was PBMCs. These receptors were obtained from a man aged 25-45 years in good health and CMV-seropositive. Both conserved end residues are part of each CDR3. A D gene is named only where the DNA matches it firmly. Size is stated for part of the rows, as once, few or many counts, or as a class when the clone is expanded.

V gene: TRBV7-2
CDR3 length: 13
D gene: NA
J gene: TRBJ1-1
clone size: NA
CDR3 protein: CASSPHPGRAAFF

V gene: TRBV7-8
CDR3 length: 15
D gene: NA
J gene: TRBJ2-2
clone size: NA
CDR3 protein: CASSYGRGNTGELFF

V gene: TRBV7-6
CDR3 length: 13
D gene: NA
J gene: TRBJ1-5
clone size: NA
CDR3 protein: CASSLSSNQPQHF

V gene: TRBV6-6
CDR3 length: 15
D gene: TRBD2
J gene: TRBJ2-2
clone size: NA
CDR3 protein: CASSSGGGAIGELFF

V gene: TRBV28
CDR3 length: 12
D gene: TRBD2
J gene: TRBJ2-7
clone size: NA
CDR3 protein: CASRLALDEQYF

V gene: TRBV6-6
CDR3 length: 14
D gene: TRBD2
J gene: TRBJ2-7
clone size: NA
CDR3 protein: CAIKEAGGPYEQYF

V gene: TRBV29-1
CDR3 length: 12
D gene: NA
J gene: TRBJ2-2
clone size: once
CDR3 protein: CSVTENTGELFF

V gene: TRBV4-1
CDR3 length: 20
D gene: NA
J gene: TRBJ2-1
clone size: NA
CDR3 protein: CASSQRAGQGASGVYNEQFF

V gene: TRBV6-5
CDR3 length: 14
D gene: NA
J gene: TRBJ1-2
clone size: once
CDR3 protein: CASSFIQENYGYTF

V gene: TRBV5-6
CDR3 length: 13
D gene: TRBD1
J gene: TRBJ1-6
clone size: NA
CDR3 protein: CASSSDRVQVLHF

V gene: TRBV27
CDR3 length: 16
D gene: TRBD2
J gene: TRBJ2-7
clone size: NA
CDR3 protein: CASSLSMGGFSYEQYF

V gene: TRBV9
CDR3 length: 13
D gene: NA
J gene: TRBJ2-5
clone size: NA
CDR3 protein: CASSVSGRETQYF

V gene: TRBV2
CDR3 length: 13
D gene: TRBD1
J gene: TRBJ2-3
clone size: NA
CDR3 protein: CASTGQGTDTQYF

V gene: TRBV7-6
CDR3 length: 14
D gene: NA
J gene: TRBJ1-4
clone size: NA
CDR3 protein: CASRKAFGNEKLFF

V gene: TRBV5-1
CDR3 length: 12
D gene: NA
J gene: TRBJ2-2
clone size: NA
CDR3 protein: CASSEDIGELFF

V gene: TRBV6-1
CDR3 length: 16
D gene: NA
J gene: TRBJ2-2
clone size: NA
CDR3 protein: CASSEDRWSNTGELFF

V gene: TRBV25-1
CDR3 length: 16
D gene: NA
J gene: TRBJ2-3
clone size: NA
CDR3 protein: CASSKGFGSRTDTQYF

V gene: TRBV10-2
CDR3 length: 16
D gene: NA
J gene: TRBJ1-1
clone size: NA
CDR3 protein: CASSEYAGPGNTEAFF

V gene: TRBV9
CDR3 length: 14
D gene: TRBD1
J gene: TRBJ1-2
clone size: once
CDR3 protein: CASSASDRNYGYTF

V gene: TRBV5-1
CDR3 length: 14
D gene: TRBD1
J gene: TRBJ2-7
clone size: NA
CDR3 protein: CASSPRTGGYEQYF

V gene: TRBV28
CDR3 length: 12
D gene: NA
J gene: TRBJ1-2
clone size: NA
CDR3 protein: CASSSRDYGYTF

V gene: TRBV9
CDR3 length: 17
D gene: TRBD1
J gene: TRBJ2-6
clone size: few
CDR3 protein: CASSARTGGSGANVLTF

V gene: TRBV5-1
CDR3 length: 15
D gene: TRBD2
J gene: TRBJ2-3
clone size: NA
CDR3 protein: CASSLEAGGEDTQYF

V gene: TRBV7-3
CDR3 length: 15
D gene: TRBD2
J gene: TRBJ2-1
clone size: once
CDR3 protein: CASSLRASGNNEQFF

V gene: TRBV5-1
CDR3 length: 15
D gene: TRBD1
J gene: TRBJ2-7
clone size: few
CDR3 protein: CASSGSRQGRIEQYF

V gene: TRBV6-5
CDR3 length: 15
D gene: NA
J gene: TRBJ1-1
clone size: few
CDR3 protein: CASSYLSPGNTEAFF

V gene: TRBV14
CDR3 length: 11
D gene: NA
J gene: TRBJ1-1
clone size: NA
CDR3 protein: CASSQAFEAFF

V gene: TRBV23-1
CDR3 length: 16
D gene: TRBD1
J gene: TRBJ1-4
clone size: NA
CDR3 protein: CASSQSRTGLREKLFF

V gene: TRBV6-1
CDR3 length: 12
D gene: NA
J gene: TRBJ2-2
clone size: NA
CDR3 protein: CASIWNTGELFF

V gene: TRBV18
CDR3 length: 14
D gene: TRBD1
J gene: TRBJ1-2
clone size: NA
CDR3 protein: CASSRGQGTEGYTF

V gene: TRBV2
CDR3 length: 12
D gene: NA
J gene: TRBJ2-7
clone size: NA
CDR3 protein: CASSYTSYEQYF

V gene: TRBV6-5
CDR3 length: 14
D gene: TRBD1
J gene: TRBJ2-3
clone size: once
CDR3 protein: CASNDDRGTDTQYF

V gene: TRBV27
CDR3 length: 18
D gene: TRBD1
J gene: TRBJ2-2
clone size: NA
CDR3 protein: CASSLTNTGGRQTGELFF

V gene: TRBV6-6
CDR3 length: 14
D gene: NA
J gene: TRBJ1-4
clone size: NA
CDR3 protein: CASSTHRVGEKLFF

V gene: TRBV5-6
CDR3 length: 17
D gene: TRBD1
J gene: TRBJ1-3
clone size: NA
CDR3 protein: CASSFRQGQFSGNTIYF

V gene: TRBV19
CDR3 length: 16
D gene: NA
J gene: NA
clone size: NA
CDR3 protein: CASSSNRRHREYEQYF

V gene: TRBV5-4
CDR3 length: 15
D gene: TRBD2
J gene: TRBJ2-7
clone size: NA
CDR3 protein: CASRDGLAGGPEQYF

V gene: TRBV29-1
CDR3 length: 11
D gene: NA
J gene: TRBJ1-2
clone size: NA
CDR3 protein: CSVHRDYGYTF

V gene: TRBV5-4
CDR3 length: 14
D gene: TRBD1
J gene: NA
clone size: few
CDR3 protein: CASSPGQGINEQYF

V gene: TRBV19
CDR3 length: 13
D gene: NA
J gene: TRBJ2-3
clone size: NA
CDR3 protein: CASNPRATDTQYF

V gene: TRBV28
CDR3 length: 14
D gene: TRBD1
J gene: TRBJ2-7
clone size: NA
CDR3 protein: CASTQTGAPYEQYF

V gene: TRBV6-4
CDR3 length: 13
D gene: TRBD1
J gene: TRBJ2-2
clone size: NA
CDR3 protein: CASSTGAAGELFF

V gene: TRBV20-1
CDR3 length: 11
D gene: NA
J gene: TRBJ2-7
clone size: NA
CDR3 protein: CRAQGYYEQYF

V gene: TRBV5-1
CDR3 length: 16
D gene: NA
J gene: TRBJ1-2
clone size: NA
CDR3 protein: CASSFGTYDLRNGYTF

V gene: TRBV27
CDR3 length: 13
D gene: NA
J gene: TRBJ2-6
clone size: NA
CDR3 protein: CASKFSGANVLTF

V gene: TRBV19
CDR3 length: 14
D gene: TRBD1
J gene: TRBJ1-5
clone size: NA
CDR3 protein: CASRPGQGNQPQHF

V gene: TRBV7-6
CDR3 length: 13
D gene: TRBD1
J gene: TRBJ2-5
clone size: NA
CDR3 protein: CASSVGQAETQYF

V gene: TRBV7-2
CDR3 length: 13
D gene: NA
J gene: TRBJ2-5
clone size: NA
CDR3 protein: CASSPNKGETQYF

V gene: TRBV5-1
CDR3 length: 12
D gene: NA
J gene: TRBJ2-3
clone size: few
CDR3 protein: CASSRDTDTQYF

V gene: TRBV2
CDR3 length: 15
D gene: TRBD1
J gene: TRBJ1-2
clone size: NA
CDR3 protein: CGSTDRVTTNYGYTF

V gene: TRBV28
CDR3 length: 14
D gene: TRBD2
J gene: NA
clone size: NA
CDR3 protein: CASISGEISYEQYF

V gene: TRBV23-1
CDR3 length: 15
D gene: TRBD1
J gene: TRBJ2-1
clone size: NA
CDR3 protein: CARNEGGQGVQEQFF

V gene: TRBV21-1
CDR3 length: 15
D gene: NA
J gene: TRBJ2-6
clone size: NA
CDR3 protein: CASSSGGSGANVLTF

V gene: TRBV28
CDR3 length: 15
D gene: TRBD1
J gene: TRBJ1-2
clone size: NA
CDR3 protein: CASKGGTGAGYGYTF

V gene: TRBV5-4
CDR3 length: 14
D gene: NA
J gene: TRBJ2-7
clone size: medium-sized
CDR3 protein: CASSPVEHTYEQYF

V gene: TRBV7-9
CDR3 length: 14
D gene: NA
J gene: TRBJ1-1
clone size: NA
CDR3 protein: CASSQQGTGTEAFF

V gene: TRBV5-1
CDR3 length: 16
D gene: TRBD2
J gene: TRBJ2-2
clone size: NA
CDR3 protein: CASSYTSGGPTGELFF

V gene: TRBV5-4
CDR3 length: 13
D gene: TRBD1
J gene: TRBJ1-2
clone size: NA
CDR3 protein: CASSGTGDYGYTF

V gene: TRBV5-1
CDR3 length: 14
D gene: NA
J gene: TRBJ2-5
clone size: NA
CDR3 protein: CASSLYPGKETQYF